The T cell receptor beta chain described here comes from a study of T-cell reconstitution after alpha-beta-depleted transplantation in children. This clonotype was seen many times. Preparation of the TCRbeta library involved a method that used unique molecular identifiers. TCRdb re-derived calls from the PCR reads in MiXCR, one entry per CDR3 protein. The sample lists some 340,000 distinct CDR3 sequences, 10% occurring once. This CDR3 contains 17 residues. Trimming removed 4 bases from V and 1 base from J; junction bases left unmatched: 8. Germline lookup yields CDR1 SGHVS and CDR2 FQNEAQ. This chain links TRBV7-8 with TRBJ2-3, with 10 bases fitting TRBD2. The sequencing used PBMCs from the stem cell graft donor, collected from the stem cell graft. The receptor was derived from a human donor who donated a stem cell graft to a child with acute lymphoblastic leukemia. DNA for the CDR3: TGTGCCAGCAGCTATACGTCCGGGACTAGCGGCACAGATACGCAGTATTTT. Its protein is CASSYTSGTSGTDTQYF. Together with reference TRBV7-8 and TRBJ2-3, the CDR3 gives the full variable domain: GAGVSQSPRYKVAKRGQDVALRCDPISGHVSLFWYQQALGQGPEFLTYFQNEAQLDKSGLPSDRFFAERPEGSVSTLKIQRTQQEDSAVYLCASSYTSGTSGTDTQYFGPGTRLTVL.